Listed here are 7 T cell receptor beta chains from one sample, sequenced in a study of a mutant IDH1 vaccine in newly diagnosed glioma. Libraries were prepared by immunoSEQ multiplex PCR; TCRdb keeps only in-frame clonotypes and omits some of them. The table includes 24,000 or so clones, roughly 93% detected once. The sample's time point: baseline, week 1 (first vaccination visit). This sample's treatment: pre-vaccination baseline after standard-of-care therapy. The sequencing used PBMCs, collected from a glioma patient treated with radiotherapy, temozolomide or both. The receptor source for this set is a man aged 40-50 years with glioma.

The V call is TRBV2, the J call TRBJ1-4, with D uncertain. Germline CDR1 is SNHLY and CDR2 is FYNNEI. Trimming pared 6 bases from V and 7 bases from J, leaving 18 bases between. The CDR3 extends over 15 amino acids. CDR3 bases: TGTGCCAGCAGGAATGAACCGGGTTTGGGTGAAAAACTGTTTTTT. It codes for CASRNEPGLGEKLFF.

The V and J genes are TRBV27 and TRBJ2-7, with a tentative D call TRBD2 (6 bases). Germline V lookup: CDR1 MNHEY, CDR2 SMNVEV (reference sequence). This CDR3 region has 16 residues. The V and J ends lost 5 bases and 3 bases respectively, with 20 bases between them. The CDR3 DNA follows: TGTGCCAGCAGTCCATTCGGCCGGGGGTTGATCTACGAGCAGTACTTC. This codes for CASSPFGRGLIYEQYF.

The chain joins TRBV7-2 to TRBJ2-3; a weak D match, TRBD1 (5 bases). CDR1 SGHTA and CDR2 FQGNSA come from the germline V gene. Trimming left V 1 base short and J 4 bases short, with 18 bases between. This CDR3 is built from 17 residues. CDR3 DNA sequence: TGTGCCAGCAGCTTAGATGGTGTTAGGGGCCCCCCAGATACGCAGTATTTT. Amino acid sequence: CASSLDGVRGPPDTQYF.

The chain combines TRBV6-6 with TRBJ1-1, with TRBD1 identical over 9 bases. This CDR3 spans 13 amino acids. The V gene end was trimmed by 2 bases and the J gene end by 8 bases; junction bases not matched to a gene: 3. Germline V gene data show CDR1 as MNHNY and CDR2 as SVGAGI (reference sequence). The CDR3 sequence is CASSYEGTGEAFF. CDR3 nucleotides: TGTGCCAGCAGTTACGAGGGGACAGGGGAAGCTTTCTTT.

The V and J genes are TRBV7-2 and TRBJ2-1; D not resolved. Germline V gene lookup returns CDR1 SGHTA and CDR2 FQGNSA. Trimming stripped 1 base from V and 4 bases from J, with 5 bases between. The CDR3 is made up of 13 amino acids. The CDR3 spells CASSLGRYNEQFF. The DNA of the CDR3 is TGTGCCAGCAGCTTAGGTCGGTACAATGAGCAGTTCTTC.

The chain is built from TRBV7-9 and TRBJ1-2; D unclear. CDR1 and CDR2 (germline): SEHNR, FQNEAQ (reference sequence). The V and J ends lost 2 bases and 4 bases respectively, with 11 bases between them. The CDR3 is made up of 14 amino acids. CDR3 residues: CASSLKEGLYGYTF. CDR3 nucleotides: TGTGCCAGCAGCTTAAAGGAAGGACTCTATGGCTACACCTTC.

This chain uses TRBV7-8 with TRBJ1-6; 9 positions match TRBD1. With V trimmed by 5 bases and J by 14 bases, 4 bases remained unmatched. The length of the CDR3 is 12 residues. Germline CDR1 is SGHVS and CDR2 is FQNEAQ. DNA of the CDR3: TGTGCCAGCAGCCCGGACAGGGGCACCCTCCACTTT. Residues: CASSPDRGTLHF.